Below, 14 T cell receptor beta chains from the same sample are listed, as sequenced in a study of cytomegalovirus exposure and HLA in healthy donors. The PCR ran on 60 Vbeta and 13 Jbeta primers. Some clones are missing from TCRdb's copy, which holds only in-frame ones; the method was immunoSEQ multiplex PCR. The repertoire includes 150,000 to 180,000 clones, about three quarters of them detected once, and roughly 4% sits in the top ten. The sample consisted of PBMCs. The receptors originated from a woman aged 40 to 50 in good health and CMV-seronegative.

This chain uses TRBV30 with TRBJ2-7; no clear D. Germline V gene data show CDR1 as GTSNPN and CDR2 as SVGIG (reference sequence). The V gene lost 5 bases and the J gene lost 0 bases, with 8 bases spanning the gap. CDR3 length: 12 residues. Here the CDR3 DNA reads TGTGCCTGGTCGGGTGCCTCCTACGAGCAGTACTTC. Its protein product is CAWSGASYEQYF. Based on the CDR3 plus reference TRBV30 and TRBJ2-7, the full variable domain is SQTIHQWPATLVQPVGSPLSLECTVEGTSNPNLYWYRQAAGRGLQLLFYSVGIGQISSEVPQNLSASRPQDRQFILSSKKLLLSDSGFYLCAWSGASYEQYFGPGTRLTVT.

The V and J genes are TRBV5-6 and TRBJ2-5; 12 nucleotides match TRBD1. The end of the DNA aligns better with TRBJ2-7, so the J call may be wrong. The germline V gene encodes CDR1 SGHDT and CDR2 YYEEEE. The CDR3 length is 16 residues. In DNA, the CDR3 is TGTGCCAGCAGCCCAACCGGGACAGGGGGCGATTACGAGCAGTACTTC. It specifies CASSPTGTGGDYEQYF.

V is TRBV7-9 and J is TRBJ1-3; D uncertain. CDR1 SEHNR and CDR2 FQNEAQ come from the germline V gene (reference sequence). Trimming stripped 1 base from V and 0 bases from J, with 4 bases between. The length of the CDR3 is 14 residues. CDR3 bases: TGTGCCAGCAGCTTAGTAAACTCTGGAAACACCATATATTTT. Amino acid sequence: CASSLVNSGNTIYF.

The V gene is TRBV5-1, the J gene TRBJ1-1, with D perhaps matching TRBD1 (5 bases). The V gene lost 0 bases and the J gene lost 4 bases, with 13 bases spanning the gap. CDR3 length equals 15 residues. The germline V gene has CDR1 SGHRS and CDR2 YFSETQ. CDR3 loop: CASSLASWGGTEAFF. Written as DNA, the CDR3 is TGCGCCAGCAGCTTGGCAAGTTGGGGGGGCACTGAAGCTTTCTTT.

This clone was seen only once. The genes are TRBV2 and TRBJ1-2; TRBD1 agrees at 9 bases. The junction had 7 bases not matched to a gene; V was cut back by 10 bases and J by 4 bases. The CDR3 totals 13 residues. The germline V gene has CDR1 SNHLY and CDR2 FYNNEI. The CDR3 protein is CAITGTGFYGYTF. As DNA, the CDR3 is TGTGCCATCACCGGGACAGGGTTCTATGGCTACACCTTC.

This sequence joins TRBV5-6 and TRBJ2-1, with TRBD2 matching 12 bases. This CDR3 has 16 amino acids. Losses at the gene ends were 3 bases for V and 9 bases for J; bases not matched to a gene: 10. Per the germline V gene, CDR1 is SGHDT and CDR2 is YYEEEE. The CDR3 sequence: CASSSFLAGGPVEQFF. The CDR3 coding sequence is TGTGCCAGCAGCTCATTCCTAGCGGGGGGGCCGGTTGAGCAGTTCTTC.

CDR3 nucleotide sequence: TGTGCCATCAGCCAGGGGGCGGGTTACGAGCAGTACTTC. It is translated as CAISQGAGYEQYF. The chain carries TRBV10-3 and TRBJ2-7, with 8 nucleotides matching TRBD1. Germline assignment: CDR1 ENHRY and CDR2 SYGVKD. V dropped 6 bases and J dropped 4; count of bases not matched to a gene: 5. The CDR3 covers 13 residues.

The rearrangement links TRBV5-5 to TRBJ1-6; 10 bases match TRBD1. Germline values: CDR1 SGHKS, CDR2 YYEKEE (reference sequence). The ends lost 0 bases at V and 9 bases at J; junction bases unmatched: 6. CDR3 length: 16 amino acids. This CDR3 is CASSLAAGTGASPLHF. CDR3 sequence (DNA): TGTGCCAGCAGCTTGGCCGCTGGGACAGGGGCTTCACCCCTCCACTTT.

The chain uses TRBV15 and TRBJ1-1; possible D gene TRBD1, 6 bases. Trimming removed 2 bases at V and 6 bases at J, with 10 bases between. CDR1 is LNHNV, CDR2 YYDKDF, per germline (reference sequence). The CDR3 covers 13 residues. The chain's CDR3 is CATSRSRGAEAFF. The CDR3 DNA reads as TGTGCCACCAGCAGATCCAGGGGTGCTGAAGCTTTCTTT.

The chain recombines TRBV4-1 with TRBJ1-1; TRBD1 might be the D (6 bases). Trimming stripped 3 bases from V and 3 bases from J, with 20 bases between. Germline lookup yields CDR1 MGHRA and CDR2 YSYEKL. This CDR3 has 17 amino acids. The CDR3 spells CASSQGAGAQPHTEAFF. The CDR3 nucleotides read TGCGCCAGCAGCCAGGGGGCAGGGGCCCAGCCCCACACTGAAGCTTTCTTT.

This chain uses TRBV4-1 with TRBJ2-7; the match to TRBD1 covers 7 bases. The germline V gene has CDR1 MGHRA and CDR2 YSYEKL. With V trimmed by 1 base and J by 2 bases, 5 bases remained unmatched. This CDR3 region has 15 residues. Here the CDR3 reads CASSQVGDRAYEQYF. For the CDR3, the DNA is TGCGCCAGCAGCCAAGTAGGGGACAGAGCCTACGAGCAGTACTTC.

The chain has TRBV27 and TRBJ1-4, with 9 bases matching TRBD1. The CDR3 is made up of 15 amino acids. The V gene end was trimmed by 5 bases and the J gene end by 5 bases; junction bases not matched to a gene: 6. From germline, CDR1 is MNHEY and CDR2 SMNVEV (reference sequence). The CDR3 nucleotides read TGTGCCAGCAGTCTCAACAGGGGGCAGAATGAAAAACTGTTTTTT. The encoded protein is CASSLNRGQNEKLFF.

V is TRBV21-1 and J is TRBJ1-4; the table assigns TRBD1, which was not confirmed against the DNA. TRBV21-1 is a known pseudogene. This CDR3 region has 15 residues. The chain's CDR3 is CASSINQGAGEKLFF. CDR3 DNA sequence: TGTGCCAGCAGCATCAATCAGGGGGCAGGGGAAAAACTGTTTTTT.

The chain couples TRBV12-5 to TRBJ2-1; TRBD1 agrees at 9 bases. The germline gives CDR1 LGHNT, CDR2 FRNRAP. The CDR3 contains 15 residues. J lost 7 bases, V lost 3 bases, and 7 bases had no gene match. The CDR3 sequence is CASGFRGTGKNEQFF. The CDR3 nucleotides are TGTGCTAGTGGTTTCCGCGGGACAGGGAAGAATGAGCAGTTCTTC. Filled out from reference TRBV12-5 and TRBJ2-1, the complete variable domain reads DARVTQTPRHKVTEMGQEVTMRCQPILGHNTVFWYRQTMMQGLELLAYFRNRAPLDDSGMPKDRFSAEMPDATLATLKIQPSEPRDSAVYFCASGFRGTGKNEQFFGPGTRLTVL.